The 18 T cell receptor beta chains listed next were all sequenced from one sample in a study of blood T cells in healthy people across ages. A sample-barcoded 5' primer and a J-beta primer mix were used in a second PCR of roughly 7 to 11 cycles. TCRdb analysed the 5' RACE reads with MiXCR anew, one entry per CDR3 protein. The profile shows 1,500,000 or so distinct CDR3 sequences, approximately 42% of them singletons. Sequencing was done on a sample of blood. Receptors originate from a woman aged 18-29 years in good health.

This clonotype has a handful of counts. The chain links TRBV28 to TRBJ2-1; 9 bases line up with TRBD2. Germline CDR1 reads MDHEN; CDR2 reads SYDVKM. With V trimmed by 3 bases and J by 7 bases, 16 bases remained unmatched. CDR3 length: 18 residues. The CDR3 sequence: CASSFLSASGKRENEQFF. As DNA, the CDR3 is TGTGCCAGCAGTTTCCTCTCCGCTAGCGGGAAAAGAGAGAATGAGCAGTTCTTC.

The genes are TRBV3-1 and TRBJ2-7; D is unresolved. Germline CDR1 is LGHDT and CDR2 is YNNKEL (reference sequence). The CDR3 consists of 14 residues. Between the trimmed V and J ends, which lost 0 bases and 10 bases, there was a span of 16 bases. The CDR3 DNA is TGTGCCAGCAGCCAAGAAGATCTGTGTGGGATCCAGTACTTC. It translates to CASSQEDLCGIQYF.

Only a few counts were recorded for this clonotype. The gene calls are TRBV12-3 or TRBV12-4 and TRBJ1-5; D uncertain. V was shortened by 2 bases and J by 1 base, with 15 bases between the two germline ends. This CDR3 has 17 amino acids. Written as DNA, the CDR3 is TGTGCCAGCAGTTTAAGTATTACGACCGGGAGCAATCAGCCCCAGCATTTT. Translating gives CASSLSITTGSNQPQHF.

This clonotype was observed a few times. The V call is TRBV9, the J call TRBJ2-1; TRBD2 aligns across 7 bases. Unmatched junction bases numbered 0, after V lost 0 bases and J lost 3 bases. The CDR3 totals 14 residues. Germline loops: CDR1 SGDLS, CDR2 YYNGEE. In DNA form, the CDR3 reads TGTGCCAGCAGCGTAGGGGACTACTACAATGAGCAGTTCTTC. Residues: CASSVGDYYNEQFF.

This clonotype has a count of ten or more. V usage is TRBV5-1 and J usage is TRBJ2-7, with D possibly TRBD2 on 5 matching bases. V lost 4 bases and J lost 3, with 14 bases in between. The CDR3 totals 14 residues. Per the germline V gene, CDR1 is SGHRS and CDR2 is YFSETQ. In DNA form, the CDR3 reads TGCGCCAGCAGCCTCATCGGGATAGACTACGAGCAGTACTTC. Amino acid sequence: CASSLIGIDYEQYF.

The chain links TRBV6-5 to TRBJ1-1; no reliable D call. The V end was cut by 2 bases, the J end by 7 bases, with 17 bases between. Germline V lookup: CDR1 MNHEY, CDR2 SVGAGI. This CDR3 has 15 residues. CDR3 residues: CASSYGSDNVREAFF. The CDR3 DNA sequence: TGTGCCAGCAGTTACGGGTCCGACAATGTCCGTGAAGCTTTCTTT.

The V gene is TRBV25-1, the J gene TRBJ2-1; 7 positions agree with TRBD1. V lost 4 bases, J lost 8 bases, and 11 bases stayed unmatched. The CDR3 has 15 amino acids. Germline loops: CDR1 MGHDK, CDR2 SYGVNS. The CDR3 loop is CASSVGGTGKDEQFF. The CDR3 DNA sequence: TGTGCCAGCAGTGTAGGGGGCACGGGGAAGGATGAGCAGTTCTTC.

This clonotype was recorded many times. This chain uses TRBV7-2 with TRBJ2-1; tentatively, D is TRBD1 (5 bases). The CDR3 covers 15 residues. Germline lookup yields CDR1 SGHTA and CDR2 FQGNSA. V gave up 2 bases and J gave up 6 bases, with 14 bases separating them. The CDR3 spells CASSLTAAQGNEQFF. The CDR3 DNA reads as TGTGCCAGCAGCTTAACCGCTGCCCAGGGCAATGAGCAGTTCTTC.

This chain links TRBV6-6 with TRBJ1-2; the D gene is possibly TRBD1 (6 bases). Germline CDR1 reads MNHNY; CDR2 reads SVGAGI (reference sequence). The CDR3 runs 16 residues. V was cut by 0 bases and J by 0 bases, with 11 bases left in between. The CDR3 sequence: CASSYSSTGSNYGYTF. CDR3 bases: TGTGCCAGCAGTTACTCGAGCACAGGGTCTAACTATGGCTACACCTTC.

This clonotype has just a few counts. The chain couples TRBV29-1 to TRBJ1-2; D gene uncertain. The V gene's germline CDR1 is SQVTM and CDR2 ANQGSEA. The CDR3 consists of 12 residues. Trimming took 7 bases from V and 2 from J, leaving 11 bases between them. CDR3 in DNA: TGCAGCGCGAACCGGGCGAACTATGGCTACACCTTC. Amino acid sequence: CSANRANYGYTF.

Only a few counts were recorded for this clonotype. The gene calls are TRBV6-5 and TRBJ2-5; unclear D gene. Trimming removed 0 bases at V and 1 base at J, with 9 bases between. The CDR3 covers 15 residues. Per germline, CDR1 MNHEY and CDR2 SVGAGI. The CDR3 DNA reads TGTGCCAGCAGTTACTCGAGCCAGGCCCAAGAGACCCAGTACTTC. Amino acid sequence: CASSYSSQAQETQYF.

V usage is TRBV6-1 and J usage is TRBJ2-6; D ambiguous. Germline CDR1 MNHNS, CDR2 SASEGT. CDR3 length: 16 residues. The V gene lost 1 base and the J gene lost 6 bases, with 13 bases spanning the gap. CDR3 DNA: TGTGCCAGCAGTGAAGGGTTCCTGGCGCCGGCCAACGTCCTGACTTTC. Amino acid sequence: CASSEGFLAPANVLTF.

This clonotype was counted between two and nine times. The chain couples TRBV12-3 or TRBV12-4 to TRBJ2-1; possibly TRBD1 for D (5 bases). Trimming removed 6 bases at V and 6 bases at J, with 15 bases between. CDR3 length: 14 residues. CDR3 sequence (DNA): TGTGCCAGCAGCCCATCTGACAGATTCAATGAGCAGTTCTTC. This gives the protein CASSPSDRFNEQFF.

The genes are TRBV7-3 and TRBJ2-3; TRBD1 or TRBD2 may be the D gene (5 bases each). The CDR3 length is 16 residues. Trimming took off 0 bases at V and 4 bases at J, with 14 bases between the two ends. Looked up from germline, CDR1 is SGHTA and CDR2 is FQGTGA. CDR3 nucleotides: TGTGCCAGCAGCTTAACGTCTCTTCGGGGCGCAGATACGCAGTATTTT. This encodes CASSLTSLRGADTQYF.

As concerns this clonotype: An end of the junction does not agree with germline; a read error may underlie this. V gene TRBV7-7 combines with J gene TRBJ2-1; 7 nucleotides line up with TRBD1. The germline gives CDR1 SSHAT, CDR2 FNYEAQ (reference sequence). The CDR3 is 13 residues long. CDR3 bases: TGTGCTAGCAGTTATGAACCCCGGGACAGGCAGTTCTTC. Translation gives CASSYEPRDRQFF.

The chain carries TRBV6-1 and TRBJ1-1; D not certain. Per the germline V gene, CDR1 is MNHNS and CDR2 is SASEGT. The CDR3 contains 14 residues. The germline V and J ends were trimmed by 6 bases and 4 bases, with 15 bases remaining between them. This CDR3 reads CASRTQWGGTEAFF. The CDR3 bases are TGTGCCAGCAGGACCCAGTGGGGTGGCACTGAAGCTTTCTTT.

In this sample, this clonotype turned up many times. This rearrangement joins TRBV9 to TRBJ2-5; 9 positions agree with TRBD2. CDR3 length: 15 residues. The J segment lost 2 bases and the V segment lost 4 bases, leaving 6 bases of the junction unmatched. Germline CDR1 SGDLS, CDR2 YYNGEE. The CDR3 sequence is CASSPTSGSQETQYF. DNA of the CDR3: TGTGCCAGCAGCCCTACTAGCGGGTCGCAAGAGACCCAGTACTTC.

CDR3 region: CASSLDGGTIDTDTQYF. In DNA, the CDR3 is TGTGCCAGCAGCCTGGATGGCGGGACGATAGACACAGATACGCAGTATTTT. V gene TRBV3-1 combines with J gene TRBJ2-3; D is perhaps TRBD2 (6 bases). CDR1 is LGHDT and CDR2 is YNNKEL in the germline V gene (reference sequence). The CDR3 extends over 17 amino acids. V was cut by 4 bases and J by 2 bases, with 19 bases left in between.